The rows below give T cell receptor beta chains drawn from one sample of a study of CD8 T cells in ankylosing spondylitis. Each CDR3 protein is one row after TCRdb ran MiXCR on the 5' RACE reads. The table shows some 87,000 distinct CDR3 sequences, with around 9.4% occurring only once. The sequenced material came from blood, either unsorted or a sorted T cell fraction (not recorded which). Receptor source: a male donor with ankylosing spondylitis or in good health (not recorded which). CDR3s include the opening cysteine and the closing phenylalanine or tryptophan. The order of the fields is V gene, D gene, clone size, J gene, CDR3 DNA, CDR3 protein. D genes are given only for firm matches. Clone size is shown for a subset of rows, as once, few, many or a class of expanded clone.

TRBV6-6,TRBD1,many,TRBJ1-1,TGTGCCAGCAGGCCGAACCTCCATGGACAGGGGAACACTGAAGCTTTCTTT,CASRPNLHGQGNTEAFF
TRBV11-3,TRBD2,many,TRBJ2-3,TGTGCCAGCAGCTTATGGGGCGGGGGTGAAGATACGCAGTATTTT,CASSLWGGGEDTQYF
TRBV2,NA,once,TRBJ2-1,TGTGCCAGCAAATGGGACGACAATGAGCAGTTCTTC,CASKWDDNEQFF
TRBV7-4,NA,NA,TRBJ1-5,TGTGCCAGCAGCATCGGGACCCAGCATTTT,CASSIGTQHF
TRBV10-3,TRBD2,many,TRBJ2-3,TGTGCCATCAGTGAGACTAGCGGGGGGGCCGGGGCAGATACGCAGTATTTT,CAISETSGGAGADTQYF
TRBV5-1,TRBD1,many,TRBJ2-3,TGCGCCAGCAGCTCCCTAACAGGGGGCCGGATCACAGATACGCAGTATTTT,CASSSLTGGRITDTQYF
TRBV7-2,NA,many,TRBJ1-6,TGTGCCAGCAGCTTAGCGACCAGGGGTTTAAATTCACCCCTCCACTTT,CASSLATRGLNSPLHF
TRBV18,NA,NA,TRBJ1-2,TGTGCCAGCTCACCAAGCCCGCAGACGGCCTATGGCTACACCTTC,CASSPSPQTAYGYTF
TRBV20-1,NA,NA,TRBJ2-7,TGCAGTGCTAGAGACGACTCCTACGAGCAGTACTTC,CSARDDSYEQYF
TRBV7-9,TRBD1,NA,TRBJ2-7,TGTGCCAGCAGCTTCGGGACAGGGGGCTACGAGCAGTACTTC,CASSFGTGGYEQYF
TRBV5-1,NA,many,TRBJ2-7,TGCGCCAGCAGCTTGTCGGTCGCAACCTACGAGCAGTACTTC,CASSLSVATYEQYF
TRBV28,NA,many,TRBJ2-7,TGTGCCAGCGAAAACACTGTCTACGAGCAGTACTTC,CASENTVYEQYF
TRBV10-3,NA,many,TRBJ2-7,TGTGCCATCAGGGACACTTCCTACGAGCAGTACTTC,CAIRDTSYEQYF
TRBV18,NA,many,TRBJ2-5,TGTGCCAGCTCCCTTGGCCTGGAGGAGACCCAGTACTTC,CASSLGLEETQYF
TRBV29-1,NA,many,TRBJ2-7,TGCAGCGCTCAAAGGCAGGGACGCGAGCAGTACTTC,CSAQRQGREQYF
TRBV11-2,TRBD2,many,TRBJ2-3,TGTGCCAGCAGCTTAGGAGTCCTAGCGGGGGCAGATACGCAGTATTTT,CASSLGVLAGADTQYF
TRBV5-1,NA,many,TRBJ2-7,TGCGCCAGCAGCTTGACAGCCCTAGACGAGCAGTACTTC,CASSLTALDEQYF
TRBV20-1,NA,many,TRBJ1-1,TGCAGTGCTAGAGATCCGGCAGGTCTGAACACTGAAGCTTTCTTT,CSARDPAGLNTEAFF
TRBV27,NA,many,TRBJ1-1,TGTGCCAGCAGTTTTTCCACGGCGGGGACTGAAGCTTTCTTT,CASSFSTAGTEAFF
TRBV6-1,TRBD1,many,TRBJ2-3,TGTGCCAGCAGAAAGACAGGGCGTCGCACAGATACGCAGTATTTT,CASRKTGRRTDTQYF
TRBV13,NA,many,TRBJ2-7,TGTGCCAGCAGCCCCCCCGGCTTAAATTACGAGCAGTACTTC,CASSPPGLNYEQYF
TRBV7-3,TRBD2,few,TRBJ2-1,TGTGCCAGCAGCTTCGGATCAGGGACTAGAGTGGGGAATGAGCAGTTCTTC,CASSFGSGTRVGNEQFF
TRBV5-1,TRBD1,many,TRBJ2-1,TGCGCCAGCAGCCCCGGGACAGGGGTTGGTGAGCAGTTCTTC,CASSPGTGVGEQFF
TRBV6-1,NA,many,TRBJ2-1,TGTGCCAGCAGTGAAAACAATGAGCAGTTCTTC,CASSENNEQFF
TRBV6-5,NA,many,TRBJ2-2,TGTGCCAGCAGTTACTCGTCGTATTTAGCGAACACCGGGGAGCTGTTTTTT,CASSYSSYLANTGELFF
TRBV3-1,NA,many,TRBJ1-5,TGTGCCAGCAGCCAAGATCCGGGGCATGGGAATCAGCCCCAGCATTTT,CASSQDPGHGNQPQHF
TRBV5-1,NA,many,TRBJ2-3,TGCGCCAGCAGCTTGGCCTCCGTAAGCACAGATACGCAGTATTTT,CASSLASVSTDTQYF
TRBV6-6,NA,many,TRBJ1-5,TGTGCCAGCAGTTATGACCCAGGTCAGCCCCAGCATTTT,CASSYDPGQPQHF
TRBV20-1,NA,NA,TRBJ2-3,TGCAGTGCGACCCTGAGGGTGAGCACAGATACGCAGTATTTT,CSATLRVSTDTQYF
TRBV6-5,NA,once,TRBJ2-1,TGTGCCAGCAGACGCTACAGGGATGAGCAGTTCTTC,CASRRYRDEQFF
TRBV20-1,TRBD2,NA,TRBJ2-7,TGCAGTGCTAGACCGACTAGCGGGGGATCCTACGAGCAGTACTTC,CSARPTSGGSYEQYF
TRBV20-1,NA,few,TRBJ2-3,TGCTGTGCTGACGACAGATTCCTCTCGACTCGCACAGATACGCAGTATTTT,CCADDRFLSTRTDTQYF
TRBV4-2,NA,many,TRBJ2-1,TGTGCCAGCAGCCAAATTTACAATGAGCAGTTCTTC,CASSQIYNEQFF
TRBV12-3/TRBV12-4,TRBD2,NA,TRBJ2-1,TGTGCCAGCAACACCCTAGCGGGCCAATACAATGAGCAGTTCTTC,CASNTLAGQYNEQFF
TRBV7-6,NA,few,TRBJ2-1,TGTGCCAGCAGCCCTTCGCCGCGTTTGGCGGCGGATGAGCAGTTCTTC,CASSPSPRLAADEQFF
TRBV5-1,TRBD1,many,TRBJ2-7,TGCGCCAGCAGCCGACAGGGGATCGACGAGCAGTACTTC,CASSRQGIDEQYF
TRBV9,TRBD2,many,TRBJ2-2,TGTGCCAGCAGCCAAGCGGGGGGGCTCACCGGGGAGCTGTTTTTT,CASSQAGGLTGELFF
TRBV7-9,NA,many,TRBJ2-7,TGTGCCAGCAGCTTAAGTCCTCGGTGGTGGGAGCAGTACTTC,CASSLSPRWWEQYF
TRBV24-1,TRBD1,many,TRBJ1-2,TGTGCCACCAGTGATCCCCGACAGGGCGGGCATGGCTACACCTTC,CATSDPRQGGHGYTF
TRBV12-3/TRBV12-4,NA,many,TRBJ1-2,TGTGCCAGCAGTCGGACACAGGGAGTTGGCTACACCTTC,CASSRTQGVGYTF
TRBV11-2,NA,many,TRBJ2-3,TGTGCCAGCAGCTTAGAATCAGCATCTACGCAGTATTTT,CASSLESASTQYF
TRBV9,NA,many,TRBJ1-1,TGTGCCAGCAGCGTTGGATCGGACACTGAAGCTTTCTTT,CASSVGSDTEAFF
TRBV5-1,NA,many,TRBJ2-1,TGCGCCAGCAGCGTGCCCGGGTCGGCCTACAATGAGCAGTTCTTC,CASSVPGSAYNEQFF
TRBV24-1,TRBD1,many,TRBJ2-1,TGTGCCACCAGTGATAGGGGACAGTTATACAATGAGCAGTTCTTC,CATSDRGQLYNEQFF
TRBV5-8,TRBD2,many,TRBJ2-1,TGTGCCAGCAGCTTGGAAGCGGGGCGGCAGTTCTTC,CASSLEAGRQFF
TRBV20-1,NA,many,TRBJ1-1,TGCAGTGCTAGACGAAGTGGCCTTCTGAACACTGAAGCTTTCTTT,CSARRSGLLNTEAFF
TRBV20-1,NA,many,TRBJ1-5,TGCAGTGCTAGGAGAACAGGCAATCAGCCCCAGCATTTT,CSARRTGNQPQHF
TRBV20-1,TRBD1,many,TRBJ1-6,TGCAGTGCTAGAGAATGGACAGGGTCGAATTCACCCCTCCACTTT,CSAREWTGSNSPLHF
TRBV25-1,NA,many,TRBJ2-5,TGTGCCAGCAGTGAATATTTTGGGCAGACCCAGTACTTC,CASSEYFGQTQYF
TRBV2,TRBD1,NA,TRBJ2-7,TGTGCCAGCAGCGGGATCCGGGGACAGGGGAACGAGCAGTACTTC,CASSGIRGQGNEQYF